This T cell receptor beta chain was sequenced for a study of CD8+ T cells in alopecia areata. The wider study: Treated individuals took tofacitinib by mouth, 5 to 10 mg twice daily. Study-wide findings and caveats: Clonality in lesional scalp, especially alopecia totalis/universalis, exceeded that of normal scalp.

CDR1 and CDR2 (germline): SQVTM, ANQGSEA. The V segment lost 6 bases and the J segment 6 bases; nucleotides outside the gene matches: 11. There are 15 residues in the CDR3. Investigators isolated RNA and reverse transcribed it into cDNA to act as the sequencing template. The method was immunoSEQ multiplex PCR; TCRdb's version includes in-frame clones alone and lacks a portion of them. The table has approximately 170,000 clones, around 60% seen once. This clone has more than one count but fewer than ten. Its target is not known. Sample treatment: oral pan-JAK inhibitor, 5-10 mg twice daily. PBMCs yielded sorted CD4+ and CD8+ T cells.

The rearrangement uses TRBV29-1 and TRBJ2-1; 10 bases agree with TRBD2. This receptor was taken from a human donor with alopecia areata. This specimen was CD4+ T cells sorted from blood, taken at week 24, from a patient treated with tofacitinib. The CDR3 region is CSVAAGLAARNEQFF. The CDR3 region has the DNA TGCAGCGTAGCCGCCGGACTAGCGGCCCGCAATGAGCAGTTCTTC.